The text below deals with one T cell receptor beta chain. Trimming took off 4 bases at V and 6 bases at J, with 12 bases between the two ends. The CDR3 spans 13 residues. The data were taken from a study of blood T cell repertoires in COVID-19. Turning to the study itself: PBMCs, B-cell-depleted T cells, or T cells provided the cDNA or gDNA that made up the material.

Method: immunoSEQ multiplex PCR; TCRdb's copy keeps in-frame clones and lacks some. This sample yields 98,000 or so clones, of which about 89% are seen a single time; about 5% belongs to the top ten. The chain couples TRBV12-3 or TRBV12-4 to TRBJ1-2; a weak D match, TRBD1 (5 bases). The sequence derives from a man in his sixties with COVID-19, enrolled during active disease. The specimen sequenced was peripheral blood. CDR3 in DNA: TGTGCCAGCAGTTCCTCGACAGTTAATGGCTACACCTTC. Residues: CASSSSTVNGYTF.